The rows below give T cell receptor beta chains drawn from one sample of a study of early T cells in non-severe SARS-CoV-2 infection. MiXCR was run by TCRdb on the 5' RACE reads, yielding one entry per CDR3 protein. Of roughly 67,000 distinct CDR3 sequences in the sample, around 9.9% were seen once. The material sequenced was whole blood. Source of these receptors: an adult who was a healthcare worker with PCR-confirmed SARS-CoV-2 infection or an uninfected control (not recorded which). CDR3s include the opening cysteine and the closing phenylalanine or tryptophan. The D gene is left open where the match is weak. Clone size appears in some rows only: once, few, many, or a class for an expanded clone.

j_gene: TRBJ2-1; abundance: NA; v_gene: TRBV20-1; d_gene: NA; CDR3nt: TGCAGTGCTACCTCGAGCGACCTTAGGGGCAATGAGCAGTTCTTC; CDR3aa: CSATSSDLRGNEQFF
j_gene: TRBJ2-7; abundance: many; v_gene: TRBV28; d_gene: NA; CDR3nt: TGTGCCAGCAGTAAGAGGTCGGTAATGGGGGTCTACGAGCAGTACTTC; CDR3aa: CASSKRSVMGVYEQYF
j_gene: TRBJ2-3; abundance: many; v_gene: TRBV2; d_gene: NA; CDR3nt: TGTGCCAGCCGCCATCGACAGCTCACAGATACGCAGTATTTT; CDR3aa: CASRHRQLTDTQYF
j_gene: TRBJ2-1; abundance: NA; v_gene: TRBV12-3/TRBV12-4; d_gene: NA; CDR3nt: TGTGCCAGCAGTCCCCCGCCCGGGCATGAGCAGTTCTTC; CDR3aa: CASSPPPGHEQFF
j_gene: TRBJ1-2; abundance: many; v_gene: TRBV20-1; d_gene: NA; CDR3nt: TGCAGTGCTCCCCTCCGGGACTCAGAAGGCTACACCTTC; CDR3aa: CSAPLRDSEGYTF
j_gene: TRBJ2-5; abundance: NA; v_gene: TRBV5-1; d_gene: NA; CDR3nt: TGCGCCAGCAGCTTGACAGGGATGGAGACCCAGTACTTC; CDR3aa: CASSLTGMETQYF
j_gene: TRBJ2-2; abundance: NA; v_gene: TRBV10-3; d_gene: NA; CDR3nt: TGTGCCATCAGTGAGTCGGTGGCCGGGGAGCTGTTTTTT; CDR3aa: CAISESVAGELFF
j_gene: TRBJ1-4; abundance: many; v_gene: TRBV18; d_gene: NA; CDR3nt: TGTGCCAGCTCACGGGGATCTGGGGATGAAAAACTGTTTTTT; CDR3aa: CASSRGSGDEKLFF
j_gene: TRBJ1-2; abundance: few; v_gene: TRBV4-1; d_gene: TRBD1; CDR3nt: TGCGCCAGCAGCCTAGGACAGGCCTTGAGTAACTATGGCTACACCTTC; CDR3aa: CASSLGQALSNYGYTF
j_gene: TRBJ1-5; abundance: few; v_gene: TRBV7-2; d_gene: NA; CDR3nt: TGTGCCAGCAGCCCACAGGAACTCGGGCCCCAGCATTTT; CDR3aa: CASSPQELGPQHF
j_gene: TRBJ2-7; abundance: few; v_gene: TRBV4-1; d_gene: TRBD1; CDR3nt: TGCGCCAGCAGCCTTCACAAGGAAGCGACAGGGTACGAGCAGTACTTC; CDR3aa: CASSLHKEATGYEQYF
j_gene: TRBJ2-7; abundance: NA; v_gene: TRBV11-2; d_gene: NA; CDR3nt: TGTGCCAGCAGCTTACAGGCCGAGCAGTACTTC; CDR3aa: CASSLQAEQYF
j_gene: TRBJ1-2; abundance: NA; v_gene: TRBV27; d_gene: NA; CDR3nt: TGTGCCAGCAGTTTATTAGGGGAAGGCTACACCTTC; CDR3aa: CASSLLGEGYTF
j_gene: TRBJ2-1; abundance: few; v_gene: TRBV6-6; d_gene: NA; CDR3nt: TGTGCCAGCAGTTACTCGAATGAGGGGGATGAGCAGTTCTTC; CDR3aa: CASSYSNEGDEQFF
j_gene: TRBJ1-2; abundance: many; v_gene: TRBV7-9; d_gene: NA; CDR3nt: TGTGCCATTAACGAGTGGAGTGGCTACACCTTC; CDR3aa: CAINEWSGYTF
j_gene: TRBJ2-1; abundance: NA; v_gene: TRBV12-3/TRBV12-4; d_gene: TRBD2; CDR3nt: TGTGCCAGCAGGCGGACTAGCGGCACCTACAATGAGCAGTTCTTC; CDR3aa: CASRRTSGTYNEQFF
j_gene: TRBJ2-3; abundance: few; v_gene: TRBV9; d_gene: NA; CDR3nt: TGTGCCAGCAGCGTTATCCCTAGTGGGGGCGGCGATACGCAGTATTTT; CDR3aa: CASSVIPSGGGDTQYF
j_gene: TRBJ1-1; abundance: many; v_gene: TRBV5-5; d_gene: NA; CDR3nt: TGTGCCAGCATCCAGACAGCTATGAACACTGAAGCTTTCTTT; CDR3aa: CASIQTAMNTEAFF
j_gene: TRBJ1-2; abundance: NA; v_gene: TRBV2; d_gene: NA; CDR3nt: TGTGCCAGCAGTGTCCGGACCGATGGCTACACCTTC; CDR3aa: CASSVRTDGYTF
j_gene: TRBJ2-1; abundance: few; v_gene: TRBV6-2/TRBV6-3; d_gene: TRBD2; CDR3nt: TGTGCCAGCAGGCCGACTAGCGGGAGACCGAATGAGCAGTTCTTC; CDR3aa: CASRPTSGRPNEQFF
j_gene: TRBJ1-2; abundance: few; v_gene: TRBV15; d_gene: NA; CDR3nt: TGTGCCACCAGCAGAGATATGGGTACGGGTGGCTACACCTTC; CDR3aa: CATSRDMGTGGYTF
j_gene: TRBJ2-7; abundance: many; v_gene: TRBV7-6; d_gene: TRBD1; CDR3nt: TGTGCCAGCAGCTTAGTAGGCCGGGGACAGGAGAGATACGAGCAGTACTTC; CDR3aa: CASSLVGRGQERYEQYF
j_gene: TRBJ2-1; abundance: few; v_gene: TRBV7-8; d_gene: NA; CDR3nt: TGTGCCAGCAGCTTGCGACTAGGAGAGAGTAGGCAGTTCTTC; CDR3aa: CASSLRLGESRQFF
j_gene: TRBJ2-2; abundance: few; v_gene: TRBV5-6; d_gene: NA; CDR3nt: TGTGCCAGCAGCCGAGGGGGATTTACCGGGGAGCTGTTTTTT; CDR3aa: CASSRGGFTGELFF
j_gene: TRBJ2-1; abundance: few; v_gene: TRBV21-1; d_gene: NA; CDR3nt: TGTGCCAGCAGTTCAGGGCCTGGGTCCTACAATGAGCAGTTCTTC; CDR3aa: CASSSGPGSYNEQFF
j_gene: TRBJ2-2; abundance: NA; v_gene: TRBV28; d_gene: NA; CDR3nt: TGTGCCAGCCCCCCCCTAGAGGCGAACACCGGGGAGCTGTTTTTT; CDR3aa: CASPPLEANTGELFF
j_gene: TRBJ2-1; abundance: many; v_gene: TRBV6-2/TRBV6-3; d_gene: TRBD2; CDR3nt: TGTGCCAGCAGTAGAGGAAGCGGGAACACTCGTGAGCAGTTCTTC; CDR3aa: CASSRGSGNTREQFF
j_gene: TRBJ2-2; abundance: NA; v_gene: TRBV7-3; d_gene: TRBD2; CDR3nt: TGTGCCAGCAGCTTAAGTACCCTAGCGGGAGTGACCGGGGAGCTGTTTTTT; CDR3aa: CASSLSTLAGVTGELFF
j_gene: TRBJ2-7; abundance: many; v_gene: TRBV29-1; d_gene: NA; CDR3nt: TGCAGCGTTGGTGAGGACCCTAGCTCCTACGAGCAGTACTTC; CDR3aa: CSVGEDPSSYEQYF
j_gene: TRBJ2-7; abundance: few; v_gene: TRBV2; d_gene: TRBD2; CDR3nt: TGTGCCAGCGGGGGGACTAGCGGGGTCCGAGAGCAGTACTTC; CDR3aa: CASGGTSGVREQYF
j_gene: TRBJ1-4; abundance: many; v_gene: TRBV4-1; d_gene: NA; CDR3nt: TGCGCCAGCAGCCAAGATACCAGGATTGGGGAAAAACTGTTTTTT; CDR3aa: CASSQDTRIGEKLFF
j_gene: TRBJ2-5; abundance: NA; v_gene: TRBV6-5; d_gene: NA; CDR3nt: TGTGCCAGCAGTTACGCGAGTGCTCAAGAGACCCAGTACTTC; CDR3aa: CASSYASAQETQYF